This T cell receptor (beta chain) originates from a study of blood T cell repertoires in COVID-19. Study-wide context: PBMCs, B-cell-depleted T cells, or T cells provided the cDNA or gDNA that made up the material.

CDR3 size: 20 residues. After removal of 2 bases from V and 0 bases from J, the junction contained 15 bases not matched to a gene. Germline values: CDR1 MGHRA, CDR2 YSYEKL. In the authors' methods: Reference gene primer amplification yielded estimated nucleated cell counts. Clones were read by immunoSEQ multiplex PCR, and TCRdb kept only the in-frame ones, dropping some. V and J calls plus clone size are reproduced from that table; the DNA served to infer D and trimming. The table records about 210,000 clones, 84% of them present only once. The rearrangement links TRBV4-1 to TRBJ2-3; 9 bases are a match to TRBD2. The receptor was isolated from an elderly woman with COVID-19, enrolled during active disease. Sequenced: peripheral blood. CDR3 in amino acids: CASSQTPPSGGQTSTDTQYF. The CDR3 bases are TGCGCCAGCAGCCAAACCCCCCCAAGCGGGGGGCAAACAAGCACAGATACGCAGTATTTT.